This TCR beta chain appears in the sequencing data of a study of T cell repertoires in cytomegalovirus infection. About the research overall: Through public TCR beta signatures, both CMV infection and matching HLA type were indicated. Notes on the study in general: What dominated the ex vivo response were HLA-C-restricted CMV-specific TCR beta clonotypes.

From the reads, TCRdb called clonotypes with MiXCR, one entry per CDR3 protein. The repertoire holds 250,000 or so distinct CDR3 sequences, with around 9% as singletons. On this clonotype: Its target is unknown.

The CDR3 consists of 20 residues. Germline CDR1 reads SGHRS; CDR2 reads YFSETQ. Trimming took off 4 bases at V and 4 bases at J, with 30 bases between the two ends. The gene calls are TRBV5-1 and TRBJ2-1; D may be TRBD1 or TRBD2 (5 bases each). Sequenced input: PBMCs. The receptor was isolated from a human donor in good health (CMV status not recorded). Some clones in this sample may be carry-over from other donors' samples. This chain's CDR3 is CASSLVVGPSLGAMYNEQFF. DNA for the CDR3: TGCGCCAGCAGCCTAGTTGTGGGACCATCTTTGGGAGCCATGTACAATGAGCAGTTCTTC.